This T cell receptor (beta chain) stems from a study of blood T cell repertoires in COVID-19. For the study at large: T cells, B-cell-depleted T cells, or PBMCs supplied cDNA or gDNA.

Individuals drawn from about two dozen US areas were roughly 18 to 100 years old. Assignment of participants to cohorts was predicated upon participant-reported clinical history. Recovered participants had two consecutive negative NP/OP PCR tests, healthcare professional clearance, or symptom resolution. CDR3 size: 13 residues. The V segment lost 0 bases and the J segment 11 bases; nucleotides outside the gene matches: 6. The germline CDR1 and CDR2 sequences are MNHEY and SVGAGI. The repertoire was sequenced with immunoSEQ multiplex PCR; TCRdb's copy has only in-frame clones and lacks some. The repertoire includes some 390,000 clones, 85% to 90% of them detected once, and roughly 1.1% sits in the top ten.

V usage is TRBV6-5 and J usage is TRBJ1-1; 7 positions agree with TRBD1. This receptor was obtained from a man aged 25-40 years who had recovered from COVID-19. What was sequenced was PBMCs or T cells enriched from blood (not recorded which). The CDR3 DNA reads as TGTGCCAGCAGTTACTCGACAGGGTTTAAGGCTTTCTTT. This encodes CASSYSTGFKAFF.